Following are 20 T cell receptor beta chains from one sample sequenced in a study of a mutant IDH1 vaccine in newly diagnosed glioma. Their specific antigens are unknown. Libraries were prepared by immunoSEQ multiplex PCR; TCRdb keeps only in-frame clonotypes and omits some of them. The sample has about 53,000 clones, less than 85% seen once. The time point was: week 5, during vaccination. Each dose delivered 300 ug of mutant IDH1 20-mer peptide subcutaneously with imiquimod. The material was PBMCs, obtained from a glioma patient whose treatment included an IDH1 peptide vaccine. The source of these receptors is a woman aged 18 to 35 with glioma. Some clones in this sample may be carry-over from other donors' samples.

The chain is built from TRBV6-5 and TRBJ1-2; 7 bases agree with TRBD1. This CDR3 is built from 15 residues. Germline-derived CDR1 and CDR2 are MNHEY and SVGAGI. The V segment lost 5 bases and the J segment 4 bases; nucleotides outside the gene matches: 10. CDR3: CASSRRRDRSYGYTF. CDR3 sequence (DNA): TGTGCCAGCAGTCGAAGAAGGGACAGATCCTATGGCTACACCTTC.

The rearrangement uses TRBV5-1 and TRBJ1-5; D possibly corresponds to TRBD1 (5 bases). The CDR3 totals 14 residues. The germline V gene encodes CDR1 SGHRS and CDR2 YFSETQ. Trimming left V 3 bases short and J 4 bases short, with 11 bases between. CDR3 nucleotide sequence: TGCGCCAGCAGCTCCGGGACCGGTAATCAGCCCCAGCATTTT. Amino acid sequence: CASSSGTGNQPQHF.

The chain employs TRBV29-1 and TRBJ2-2, with D perhaps matching TRBD1 or TRBD2 (5 bases each). The CDR3 sequence is 13 residues long. Germline assignment: CDR1 SQVTM and CDR2 ANQGSEA. The ends were cut back, 5 bases at V and 3 bases at J, with 10 bases in the middle. Written as DNA, the CDR3 is TGCAGCGTTATGAGGGGTGACACCGGGGAGCTGTTTTTT. As protein: CSVMRGDTGELFF.

The chain employs TRBV2 and TRBJ2-2, with D tentatively TRBD2 (5 bases). The germline V gene has CDR1 SNHLY and CDR2 FYNNEI. CDR3 length equals 12 residues. V was cut by 3 bases and J by 9 bases, with 8 bases left in between. The CDR3 reads CASSDSGRELFF. The CDR3 DNA reads TGTGCCAGCAGTGATTCCGGGAGGGAGCTGTTTTTT. The full variable domain, its missing parts supplied by reference TRBV2 and TRBJ2-2, is EPEVTQTPSHQVTQMGQEVILRCVPISNHLYFYWYRQILGQKVEFLVSFYNNEISEKSEIFDDQFSVERPDGSNFTLKIRSTKLEDSAMYFCASSDSGRELFFGEGSRLTVL.

The chain uses TRBV11-3 and TRBJ1-1; 7 bases are shared with TRBD1. The CDR3 extends over 15 amino acids. The J segment lost 0 bases and the V segment lost 5 bases, leaving 6 bases of the junction unmatched. Germline V CDR1 and CDR2: SGHNT, YENEEA. The CDR3 DNA is TGTGCCAGCAGCGCCTCCGGGACAGTGAACACTGAAGCTTTCTTT. Encoded protein: CASSASGTVNTEAFF.

This chain uses TRBV7-9 with TRBJ1-1; D unresolved. The germline V and J ends were trimmed by 6 bases and 3 bases, with 5 bases remaining between them. The CDR3 runs to 11 residues. Germline CDR1 is SEHNR and CDR2 is FQNEAQ (reference sequence). Here the CDR3 DNA reads TGTGCCAGCAGGGGCGACACTGAAGCTTTCTTT. This codes for CASRGDTEAFF. Supplemented by reference TRBV7-9 and TRBJ1-1, the full variable domain reads DTGVSQNPRHKITKRGQNVTFRCDPISEHNRLYWYRQTLGQGPEFLTYFQNEAQLEKSRLLSDRFSAERPKGSFSTLEIQRTEQGDSAMYLCASRGDTEAFFGQGTRLTVV.

This clone has a single count. In DNA, the CDR3 is TGTGCCAGCAGCTTGGAAGGGACAGGGCAAGAGACCCAGTACTTC. Translation: CASSLEGTGQETQYF. This chain joins TRBV5-4 and TRBJ2-5; 9 bases align to TRBD1. Losses at the gene ends were 0 bases for V and 2 bases for J; bases not matched to a gene: 2. The CDR3 totals 15 residues. Per the germline V gene, CDR1 is SGHNT and CDR2 is YYREEE (reference sequence).

The chain has TRBV7-9 and TRBJ2-3, with 10 bases fitting TRBD2. This CDR3 region has 15 residues. J was trimmed by 5 bases and V by 5 bases; bases with no gene match: 7. The germline gives CDR1 SEHNR, CDR2 FQNEAQ (reference sequence). The CDR3 nucleotides are TGTGCCAGCAGCGAAAGCGGGGGGGCAAGAGATACGCAGTATTTT. This gives the protein CASSESGGARDTQYF.

This clone occurred once. V usage is TRBV18 and J usage is TRBJ1-5, with D tentatively TRBD1 (5 bases). Germline assignment: CDR1 KGHSH and CDR2 LQKENI. With 3 bases removed from V and 9 bases from J, the gap between germline ends came to 15 bases. This CDR3 spans 14 amino acids. The CDR3 here is CASSPDISGRPQHF. In DNA, the CDR3 is TGTGCCAGCTCACCGGACATTTCAGGGCGGCCCCAGCATTTT.

V is TRBV9 and J is TRBJ2-5; D possibly uses TRBD1 or TRBD2 (6 bases each). This CDR3 is built from 15 residues. The germline gives CDR1 SGDLS, CDR2 YYNGEE. Deletions cut 5 bases from V and 1 base from J, with 15 bases between. CDR3 DNA: TGTGCCAGCAGTTACTTGGGGGGCCTCCAAGAGACCCAGTACTTC. Its protein product is CASSYLGGLQETQYF.

The chain employs TRBV7-9 and TRBJ2-7, with 9 nucleotides matching TRBD1. The CDR3 consists of 15 residues. With V trimmed by 8 bases and J by 0 bases, 8 bases remained unmatched. The germline gives CDR1 SEHNR, CDR2 FQNEAQ (reference sequence). This CDR3 is CASGDGTGLSYEQYF. As DNA, the CDR3 is TGTGCCAGCGGGGACGGGACAGGGCTCTCCTACGAGCAGTACTTC.

This clone was recorded only once. The chain employs TRBV4-1 and TRBJ2-6; D gene ambiguous. The CDR3 contains 17 residues. The V and J ends lost 1 base and 0 bases respectively, with 10 bases between them. Germline V gene sequence: CDR1 MGHRA, CDR2 YSYEKL. The CDR3, as DNA: TGCGCCAGCAGCCAAGGATTAGAGTTCTCTGGGGCCAACGTCCTGACTTTC. It translates to CASSQGLEFSGANVLTF.

This clone has a single count. This chain connects TRBV5-8 to TRBJ1-2; possible D gene TRBD1, 6 bases. The germline V and J ends were trimmed by 5 bases and 4 bases, with 18 bases remaining between them. The CDR3 contains 15 residues. Germline CDR1 and CDR2: SGHTS and YDEGEE. Here the CDR3 reads CASSPPTGTLYGYTF. DNA of the CDR3: TGTGCCAGCAGTCCCCCAACAGGGACACTCTATGGCTACACCTTC.

This clone is a singleton in its sample. The chain is built from TRBV4-3 and TRBJ2-3; the D gene is possibly TRBD2 (6 bases). The CDR3 is 14 amino acids. V shed 0 bases and J shed 9 bases, with 13 bases lying between them. Germline V gene lookup returns CDR1 LGHNA and CDR2 YSLEER. The CDR3 loop reads CASSQEGRQETQYF. CDR3 nucleotides: TGCGCCAGCAGCCAAGAAGGGAGGCAGGAAACGCAGTATTTT.

The V and J genes are TRBV6-6 and TRBJ1-3; D possibly corresponds to TRBD1 (5 bases). This CDR3 has 16 residues. The V gene lost 2 bases and the J gene lost 0 bases, with 11 bases spanning the gap. Per germline, CDR1 MNHNY and CDR2 SVGAGI (reference sequence). The CDR3 coding sequence is TGTGCCAGCAGTTACCGGGGGAGGCCCTCTGGAAACACCATATATTTT. Translating it yields CASSYRGRPSGNTIYF.

CDR3 sequence: CASSASRVVETQYF. CDR3 nucleotide sequence: TGTGCCAGCAGCGCATCCAGGGTAGTGGAGACCCAGTACTTC. This sequence joins TRBV7-9 and TRBJ2-5; possible D gene TRBD1, 5 bases. Germline values: CDR1 SEHNR, CDR2 FQNEAQ (reference sequence). The V and J ends lost 5 bases and 5 bases respectively, with 15 bases between them. The CDR3 is 14 amino acids.

The chain couples TRBV19 to TRBJ1-2, with TRBD1 as a possible D gene (5 bases). This CDR3 has 13 amino acids. Trimming removed 1 base from V and 7 bases from J, with 10 bases in between. Germline V gene sequence: CDR1 LNHDA, CDR2 SQIVND (reference sequence). CDR3 sequence (DNA): TGTGCCAGTAGTATAGCGGTAGGGACTGGCTACACCTTC. The encoded protein is CASSIAVGTGYTF.

A single count supports this clone. The gene calls are TRBV5-1 and TRBJ2-7, with TRBD1 matching 7 bases. V lost 2 bases and J lost 0; bases outside the gene matches: 2. The CDR3 is 14 residues long. Germline CDR1 and CDR2: SGHRS and YFSETQ. The CDR3 DNA follows: TGCGCCAGCAGCTTCGCAGGGGGCTCCTACGAGCAGTACTTC. Its translation: CASSFAGGSYEQYF.

V and J are TRBV6-6 and TRBJ2-7; possibly TRBD2 for D (6 bases). Germline CDR1 is MNHNY and CDR2 is SVGAGI (reference sequence). The CDR3 runs 14 residues. The V end was cut by 6 bases, the J end by 2 bases, with 14 bases between. CDR3 region: CASSRVGEAYEQYF. CDR3 DNA sequence: TGTGCCAGCAGCCGTGTGGGGGAGGCCTACGAGCAGTACTTC.

The chain employs TRBV30 and TRBJ2-3, with 7 nucleotides matching TRBD2. The ends lost 4 bases at V and 2 bases at J; junction bases unmatched: 12. The CDR3 consists of 16 residues. Germline V gene data show CDR1 as GTSNPN and CDR2 as SVGIG (reference sequence). In nucleotides, the CDR3 is TGTGCCTGGAAAGCAACTTGGGCGGGAGTCACAGATACGCAGTATTTT. Translated, it gives CAWKATWAGVTDTQYF.